This T cell receptor beta chain was identified during a study of vaccination and CD4 T cells after COVID-19. Whole-study results and caveats: The median number of SARS-CoV-2-reactive clonotypes increased from 21 to 38, a change that did not reach significance.

As to treatment: roughly ten-day PBMC culture with coronavirus spike peptide pools or control peptides (ViraFEST assay). Fresh IL-2 medium was used to replace half of the medium on days 3 and 7. A few counts support this clonotype. Its antigen is unidentified. Cultured CD4+ T-cell DNA underwent Oncomine TCR Beta short-read sequencing. TCRdb called the PCR reads again in MiXCR, with one record for every CDR3 protein. The sample yields more than 3,000 distinct CDR3 sequences, 15% to 20% seen once. The material sequenced was CD4+ T cells from blood, cultured in vitro. The clonotype originates from a human donor who had recovered from COVID-19.

Here the CDR3 reads CASSEGVRDQPQHF. CDR3 bases: TGTGCCAGCAGTGAGGGGGTCAGGGATCAGCCCCAGCATTTT. The V gene is TRBV2, the J gene TRBJ1-5; tentative D call: TRBD1 (5 bases). The germline gives CDR1 SNHLY, CDR2 FYNNEI. The CDR3 runs 14 residues. V lost 3 bases to trimming and J lost 5 bases, with 11 bases between them.